What follows describes a single TCR beta chain. Antigen unknown. The sample comes from a study of cytomegalovirus exposure and HLA in healthy donors. Study-wide findings and caveats: After further analysis at a later stage, some 15,000 TCR beta sequences were associated with HLA alleles at 0.05 false discovery rate. In a later analysis, DRB1 alleles had the most associated TCRs; HLA-C alleles the fewest. In a later analysis, an Asian-associated ancestry cluster reportedly showed fewer N-insertions than the approximately 610-donor mean. A cluster of highly shared sequence variants was likely a sequencing artifact.

Germline V CDR1 and CDR2: MNHEY, SMNVEV (reference sequence). The V end was cut by 5 bases, the J end by 4 bases, with 17 bases between. The CDR3 totals 16 residues. The study ran its PCR with 60 Vbeta and 13 Jbeta primers. Method: immunoSEQ multiplex PCR; TCRdb's copy keeps in-frame clones and lacks some. The sample gives 100,000 to 150,000 clones, roughly four fifths of which show up once; less than 2% is in the top ten. The clonotype comes from a man in his forties in good health and CMV-seronegative. This chain links TRBV27 with TRBJ1-4; unclear D gene. The sequenced sample was PBMCs. As DNA, the CDR3 is TGTGCCAGCAGTCCCCCGGGAGGGTGGGATAATGAAAAACTGTTTTTT. It specifies CASSPPGGWDNEKLFF.